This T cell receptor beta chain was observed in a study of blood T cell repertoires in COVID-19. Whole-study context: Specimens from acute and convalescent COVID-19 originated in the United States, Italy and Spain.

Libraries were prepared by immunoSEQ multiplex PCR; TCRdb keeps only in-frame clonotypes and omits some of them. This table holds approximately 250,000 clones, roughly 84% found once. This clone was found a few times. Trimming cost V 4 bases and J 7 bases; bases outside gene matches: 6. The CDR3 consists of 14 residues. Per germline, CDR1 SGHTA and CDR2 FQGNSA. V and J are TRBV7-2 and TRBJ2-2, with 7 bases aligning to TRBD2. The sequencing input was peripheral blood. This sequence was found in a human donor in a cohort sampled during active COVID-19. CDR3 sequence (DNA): TGTGCCAGCAGCTGGCAGGGAGGGATCGGGGAGCTGTTTTTT. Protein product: CASSWQGGIGELFF.